These T cell receptor beta chains were read from a single sample in a study of blood T cell repertoires in COVID-19. Here immunoSEQ multiplex PCR was the method, and the copy in TCRdb shows in-frame clones only, minus some. This sample has about 370,000 clones, with 85% to 90% found just once. Sequencing was done on a sample of PBMCs or T cells enriched from blood (not recorded which). These receptors were obtained from a man in his late teens or twenties who had recovered from COVID-19. Both conserved end residues are part of each CDR3. Fields, in order: J gene, D gene, clone size, V gene, CDR3 DNA, CDR3 protein. A D gene is named only where the DNA matches it firmly. Expanded clones get a size class; other rows say once, few or many, or leave the size out.

j_call: TRBJ2-7; d_call: .; clone_size: .; v_call: TRBV5-4; cdr3_nt: TGTGCCAGCAGCCGACTGGACGAGCAGTACTTC; cdr3_aa: CASSRLDEQYF
j_call: TRBJ1-2; d_call: TRBD1; clone_size: .; v_call: TRBV6-5; cdr3_nt: TGTGCCAGCAGTCCCAGGACAGGGGGCTATGGCTACACCTTC; cdr3_aa: CASSPRTGGYGYTF
j_call: TRBJ1-1; d_call: .; clone_size: .; v_call: TRBV7-6; cdr3_nt: TGTGCCAGCAGCTCCACCAACCGAGCAGGGTATGGGACTGAAGCTTTCTTT; cdr3_aa: CASSSTNRAGYGTEAFF
j_call: TRBJ2-1; d_call: TRBD2; clone_size: .; v_call: TRBV11-2; cdr3_nt: TGTGCCAGCAGCTTAGGGACTAGCGGGGAAAGCTCCTACAATGAGCAGTTCTTC; cdr3_aa: CASSLGTSGESSYNEQFF
j_call: TRBJ2-1; d_call: .; clone_size: .; v_call: TRBV11-2; cdr3_nt: TGTGCCAGCAGCTTAGCTGGCGGCCCCCAGAAAAATGAGCAGTTCTTC; cdr3_aa: CASSLAGGPQKNEQFF
j_call: TRBJ2-1; d_call: TRBD2; clone_size: .; v_call: TRBV19; cdr3_nt: TGTGCCAGTAGTATTGCGGGAGCCTTAAATGAGCAGTTCTTC; cdr3_aa: CASSIAGALNEQFF
j_call: TRBJ1-2; d_call: .; clone_size: .; v_call: TRBV27; cdr3_nt: TGTGCCAGCAGTTGGGCAGTTAACTATGGCTACACCTTC; cdr3_aa: CASSWAVNYGYTF
j_call: TRBJ1-6; d_call: TRBD1; clone_size: .; v_call: TRBV12-5; cdr3_nt: TGTGCTAGTGGACCTGACAGGGTATCACCCCTCCACTTT; cdr3_aa: CASGPDRVSPLHF
j_call: TRBJ2-6; d_call: .; clone_size: .; v_call: TRBV11-3; cdr3_nt: TGTGCCAGCAGCCCGGGAACAGGGTCCCTTATCTCTGGGGCCAACGTCCTGACTTTC; cdr3_aa: CASSPGTGSLISGANVLTF
j_call: TRBJ2-7; d_call: .; clone_size: .; v_call: TRBV5-1; cdr3_nt: TGCGCCAGCAGCCACCTAGCGAGTCTCGAGCAGTACTTC; cdr3_aa: CASSHLASLEQYF
j_call: TRBJ1-6; d_call: TRBD1; clone_size: .; v_call: TRBV7-9; cdr3_nt: TGTGCCAGCAGCAAATCAGACAGGGGTAATTCACCCCTCCACTTT; cdr3_aa: CASSKSDRGNSPLHF
j_call: TRBJ2-7; d_call: TRBD2; clone_size: .; v_call: TRBV5-6; cdr3_nt: TGTGCCAGCAGCTACCCACTAGCGGGGACCTACGAGCAGTACTTC; cdr3_aa: CASSYPLAGTYEQYF
j_call: TRBJ2-2; d_call: .; clone_size: .; v_call: TRBV6-5; cdr3_nt: TGTGCCAGCAACACGGGGAGGTACACCGGGGAGCTGTTTTTT; cdr3_aa: CASNTGRYTGELFF
j_call: TRBJ1-1; d_call: TRBD1; clone_size: .; v_call: TRBV7-8; cdr3_nt: TGTGCCAGCAGACGGGACAGGGAGGGCACTGAAGCTTTCTTT; cdr3_aa: CASRRDREGTEAFF
j_call: TRBJ2-6; d_call: .; clone_size: .; v_call: TRBV7-6; cdr3_nt: TGTGCCAGCAGCCAACAGTCCTCTGGGGCCAACGTCCTGACTTTC; cdr3_aa: CASSQQSSGANVLTF
j_call: TRBJ1-5; d_call: .; clone_size: .; v_call: TRBV18; cdr3_nt: TGTGCCAGCTCACCATCAAGCTCAGGGGAGACGGGCAATCAGCCCCAGCATTTT; cdr3_aa: CASSPSSSGETGNQPQHF
j_call: TRBJ2-5; d_call: .; clone_size: .; v_call: TRBV7-9; cdr3_nt: TGTGCCAGCAGCTTAGACAGCAAAGAGACCCAGTACTTC; cdr3_aa: CASSLDSKETQYF
j_call: TRBJ2-1; d_call: .; clone_size: once; v_call: TRBV5-1; cdr3_nt: TGCGCCAGCAGCTTTAGAGGGCTCAGCGATGAGCAGTTCTTC; cdr3_aa: CASSFRGLSDEQFF
j_call: TRBJ1-2; d_call: .; clone_size: .; v_call: TRBV11-2; cdr3_nt: TGTGCCAGCAGCCCAGGGGTGGGGGGGCGCCCCTATGGCTACACCTTC; cdr3_aa: CASSPGVGGRPYGYTF
j_call: TRBJ1-5; d_call: .; clone_size: .; v_call: TRBV28; cdr3_nt: TGTGCCAGCAGTCTGACAGGAACTTTACCGCCCCAGCATTTT; cdr3_aa: CASSLTGTLPPQHF
j_call: TRBJ1-5; d_call: .; clone_size: .; v_call: TRBV28; cdr3_nt: TGTGTAGCGGCAGCCAGCAATCAGCCCCAGCATTTT; cdr3_aa: CVAAASNQPQHF
j_call: TRBJ1-5; d_call: .; clone_size: .; v_call: TRBV7-2; cdr3_nt: TGTGCCAGCAGCTGGACAGATAGCAATCAGCCCCAGCATTTT; cdr3_aa: CASSWTDSNQPQHF
j_call: TRBJ1-2; d_call: TRBD1; clone_size: .; v_call: TRBV29-1; cdr3_nt: TGCAGCGTACCCCCCCCGGCAGGGGGTTTCTATGGCTACACCTTC; cdr3_aa: CSVPPPAGGFYGYTF
j_call: TRBJ1-2; d_call: .; clone_size: .; v_call: TRBV6-1; cdr3_nt: TGTGCCAGCAGTGAAGCAACGGGGGACTATGGCTACACCTTC; cdr3_aa: CASSEATGDYGYTF
j_call: TRBJ2-1; d_call: .; clone_size: .; v_call: TRBV19; cdr3_nt: TGTGCCAGTAGTATAGTGATGCGCAATGAGCAGTTCTTC; cdr3_aa: CASSIVMRNEQFF
j_call: TRBJ2-4; d_call: .; clone_size: .; v_call: TRBV7-2; cdr3_nt: TGTGCCAGCAGCTTAGATGCGGGGAGGTCGGAAAACATTCAGTACTTC; cdr3_aa: CASSLDAGRSENIQYF
j_call: TRBJ2-1; d_call: TRBD2; clone_size: .; v_call: TRBV10-2; cdr3_nt: TGCGCCAGCAGTGATAGACTAGCGGGGGGGAAGAATGAGCAGTTCTTC; cdr3_aa: CASSDRLAGGKNEQFF
j_call: TRBJ1-2; d_call: .; clone_size: .; v_call: TRBV10-3; cdr3_nt: TGTGCCATCAGTGAGAGGCAGGGGCATGGCTACACCTTC; cdr3_aa: CAISERQGHGYTF
j_call: TRBJ2-1; d_call: .; clone_size: .; v_call: TRBV29-1; cdr3_nt: TGCAGCGTTGAAGGGTGGGAGAGCTCCTACAATGAGCAGTTCTTC; cdr3_aa: CSVEGWESSYNEQFF
j_call: TRBJ2-3; d_call: .; clone_size: .; v_call: TRBV18; cdr3_nt: TGTGCCAGCTCACCTCCACAGGTAGGGCCAGATACGCAGTATTTT; cdr3_aa: CASSPPQVGPDTQYF
j_call: TRBJ2-2; d_call: TRBD2; clone_size: .; v_call: TRBV2; cdr3_nt: TGTGCCAGCAGGGGCGGGAGGATTCTCACCGGGGAGCTGTTTTTT; cdr3_aa: CASRGGRILTGELFF
j_call: TRBJ2-3; d_call: .; clone_size: .; v_call: TRBV6-2/TRBV6-3; cdr3_nt: TGTGCCAGCAGTTACAACGCGGCGGTGCGGGATACGCAGTATTTT; cdr3_aa: CASSYNAAVRDTQYF
j_call: TRBJ2-4; d_call: .; clone_size: .; v_call: TRBV7-2; cdr3_nt: TGTGCCAGCAGCTTAGTTCCAGTCATAGCCAAAAACATTCAGTACTTC; cdr3_aa: CASSLVPVIAKNIQYF
j_call: TRBJ2-7; d_call: TRBD1; clone_size: .; v_call: TRBV27; cdr3_nt: TGTGCCAGCAGTATTAGAGGGGGCGAACCATATGAGCAGTACTTC; cdr3_aa: CASSIRGGEPYEQYF
j_call: TRBJ2-5; d_call: TRBD2; clone_size: .; v_call: TRBV7-8; cdr3_nt: TGTGCCAGCAGCTTAACAGGGCTAGCGGGGGTCCTGCGGACCCAGTACTTC; cdr3_aa: CASSLTGLAGVLRTQYF
j_call: TRBJ1-3; d_call: TRBD1; clone_size: .; v_call: TRBV7-6; cdr3_nt: TGTGCCAGCAGCTTAGCCCAGACAGGGCCTGGAAACACCATATATTTT; cdr3_aa: CASSLAQTGPGNTIYF
j_call: TRBJ2-6; d_call: .; clone_size: .; v_call: TRBV30; cdr3_nt: TGTGCCTGGGGCATTACAGGTCGTGGGGCCAACGTCCTGACTTTC; cdr3_aa: CAWGITGRGANVLTF
j_call: TRBJ2-7; d_call: .; clone_size: .; v_call: TRBV18; cdr3_nt: TGTGCCAGCTCACCTACCCAGGGCAGGGTAGTTTACGAGCAGTACTTC; cdr3_aa: CASSPTQGRVVYEQYF
j_call: TRBJ2-7; d_call: TRBD1; clone_size: once; v_call: TRBV4-1; cdr3_nt: TGCGCCAGCAGCCCCCGGACAGGGCGCTACGAGCAGTACTTC; cdr3_aa: CASSPRTGRYEQYF
j_call: TRBJ2-2; d_call: TRBD1; clone_size: .; v_call: TRBV5-6; cdr3_nt: TGTGCCAGCAGCTTCACGCGGACAGGGGTGTACACCGGGGAGCTGTTTTTT; cdr3_aa: CASSFTRTGVYTGELFF
j_call: TRBJ1-6; d_call: .; clone_size: .; v_call: TRBV5-6; cdr3_nt: TGTGCCAGCAGCTTGGACAGGGATACGGATTCACCCCTCCACTTT; cdr3_aa: CASSLDRDTDSPLHF
j_call: TRBJ1-1; d_call: .; clone_size: once; v_call: TRBV29-1; cdr3_nt: TGCAGCGTTGAAGAAACCCAGGGGAACACTGAAGCTTTCTTT; cdr3_aa: CSVEETQGNTEAFF
j_call: TRBJ1-2; d_call: .; clone_size: once; v_call: TRBV5-1; cdr3_nt: TGCGCCAGCAGCTTGGGGTTTGAGGTTGGCTACACCTTC; cdr3_aa: CASSLGFEVGYTF
j_call: TRBJ1-5; d_call: TRBD1; clone_size: .; v_call: TRBV28; cdr3_nt: TGTGCCAGCAGGAAACCTTCAGGGGGCTTAGGGGTAGGGCGTCCCCAGCATTTT; cdr3_aa: CASRKPSGGLGVGRPQHF
j_call: TRBJ2-3; d_call: .; clone_size: .; v_call: TRBV21-1; cdr3_nt: TGTGCCAGCAGCGAAGCCCGGGACAGGGGAAACACAGATACGCAGTATTTT; cdr3_aa: CASSEARDRGNTDTQYF